This T cell receptor (beta chain) was profiled in a study of cytomegalovirus exposure and HLA in healthy donors. This CDR3 contains 17 residues. The ends lost 3 bases at V and 2 bases at J; junction bases unmatched: 8. Primers for the PCR totalled 60 Vbeta and 13 Jbeta. TCRdb's table, derived via immunoSEQ multiplex PCR, lists solely in-frame clones and lacks some. Counted here are approximately 200,000 clones, about 79% occurring once; the ten biggest clones make up around 0.1%. The TCR was taken from a boy aged 2 to 10 in good health and CMV-seronegative. The chain recombines TRBV23-1 with TRBJ2-2, with 8 bases fitting TRBD1. TRBV23-1 carries the ORF label, with uncertain function. Sequenced sample: PBMCs. Here the CDR3 reads CASSQFDRGHNTGELFF. Written as DNA, the CDR3 is TGCGCCAGCAGTCAGTTTGACAGGGGACACAACACCGGGGAGCTGTTTTTT.